Below, one TCR beta chain is given with its context. As yet, its antigen is unknown. TCRdb recomputed calls from the 5' RACE reads with MiXCR, one row per CDR3 protein. The sample shows roughly 260,000 distinct CDR3 sequences, 20% of them seen only once. The CDR3 totals 17 residues. CDR1 is SGDLS and CDR2 is YYNGEE in the germline V gene. J gave up 4 bases and V 3 bases, and 9 bases lay outside the gene matches. The entry originates in a study of CD8 T cells in ankylosing spondylitis. Points from the study as a whole: In ankylosing spondylitis blood, a motif of roughly 8 highly homologous TCR beta variants appeared characteristic.

The TCR comes from a male donor with ankylosing spondylitis or in good health (not recorded which). The genes are TRBV9 and TRBJ2-1; 11 nucleotides agree with TRBD2. The sequenced sample was blood, either unsorted or a sorted T cell fraction (not recorded which). The DNA for the CDR3 is TGTGCCAGCAGCGCCTTTAGCGGGGGGGGCCCATACAATGAGCAGTTCTTC. Residues: CASSAFSGGGPYNEQFF.